This TCR beta chain came from a study of CD8+CD57+ T cells in acquired aplastic anemia. V dropped 0 bases and J dropped 4 bases, with 18 bases sitting between them. Germline values: CDR1 DFQATT, CDR2 SNEGSKA (reference sequence). This CDR3 has 16 residues. Genomic DNA provided the template from which TCR beta VDJ and CDR3 profiles were obtained. TCRdb redid the calling of the reads with MiXCR, one entry per CDR3 protein. The sample lists a few hundred thousand distinct CDR3 sequences, more than 25% occurring once. The sequenced patients had an expansion of CD8+CD57+ cells seen by flow cytometry. This clonotype was sampled from a human donor with aplastic anemia. Sequenced material: sorted CD4+, CD8+, or CD8+CD57+ T cells (not recorded which) from PBMCs. This chain links TRBV20-1 with TRBJ1-1, with a possible D match to TRBD1 (5 bases). CDR3 loop: CSARDPPGLATTEAFF. The CDR3 bases are TGCAGTGCTAGAGATCCGCCAGGGCTCGCGACCACTGAAGCTTTCTTT.